This T cell receptor (beta chain) was documented in a study of blood T cell repertoires in COVID-19. At the level of the study: Samples of COVID-19 (acute and convalescent) were obtained from the United States, Italy and Spain. PBMCs, B-cell-depleted T cells, or T cells provided the cDNA or gDNA that made up the material.

In the source study's methods: Scientists estimated how many nucleated cells there were by amplifying reference gene primers. Sequencing used immunoSEQ multiplex PCR; TCRdb keeps in-frame clones, though not all of them. That table supplies the V and J calls and clone size; D and trimming were determined from the DNA. The sample lists 90,000 to 100,000 clones; 65% to 85% were seen once. Germline CDR1 SNHLY, CDR2 FYNNEI. V lost 7 bases, J lost 2 bases, and 12 bases lay in between. The CDR3 runs 15 residues. This sequence originates from a man in his 70s with active or convalescent COVID-19. The source material was peripheral blood. The chain employs TRBV2 and TRBJ1-6; maybe TRBD1 (5 bases). The CDR3 DNA reads TGTGCCAGCACTCCAGGGTTCCCCTATAATTCACCCCTCCACTTT. This gives the protein CASTPGFPYNSPLHF.